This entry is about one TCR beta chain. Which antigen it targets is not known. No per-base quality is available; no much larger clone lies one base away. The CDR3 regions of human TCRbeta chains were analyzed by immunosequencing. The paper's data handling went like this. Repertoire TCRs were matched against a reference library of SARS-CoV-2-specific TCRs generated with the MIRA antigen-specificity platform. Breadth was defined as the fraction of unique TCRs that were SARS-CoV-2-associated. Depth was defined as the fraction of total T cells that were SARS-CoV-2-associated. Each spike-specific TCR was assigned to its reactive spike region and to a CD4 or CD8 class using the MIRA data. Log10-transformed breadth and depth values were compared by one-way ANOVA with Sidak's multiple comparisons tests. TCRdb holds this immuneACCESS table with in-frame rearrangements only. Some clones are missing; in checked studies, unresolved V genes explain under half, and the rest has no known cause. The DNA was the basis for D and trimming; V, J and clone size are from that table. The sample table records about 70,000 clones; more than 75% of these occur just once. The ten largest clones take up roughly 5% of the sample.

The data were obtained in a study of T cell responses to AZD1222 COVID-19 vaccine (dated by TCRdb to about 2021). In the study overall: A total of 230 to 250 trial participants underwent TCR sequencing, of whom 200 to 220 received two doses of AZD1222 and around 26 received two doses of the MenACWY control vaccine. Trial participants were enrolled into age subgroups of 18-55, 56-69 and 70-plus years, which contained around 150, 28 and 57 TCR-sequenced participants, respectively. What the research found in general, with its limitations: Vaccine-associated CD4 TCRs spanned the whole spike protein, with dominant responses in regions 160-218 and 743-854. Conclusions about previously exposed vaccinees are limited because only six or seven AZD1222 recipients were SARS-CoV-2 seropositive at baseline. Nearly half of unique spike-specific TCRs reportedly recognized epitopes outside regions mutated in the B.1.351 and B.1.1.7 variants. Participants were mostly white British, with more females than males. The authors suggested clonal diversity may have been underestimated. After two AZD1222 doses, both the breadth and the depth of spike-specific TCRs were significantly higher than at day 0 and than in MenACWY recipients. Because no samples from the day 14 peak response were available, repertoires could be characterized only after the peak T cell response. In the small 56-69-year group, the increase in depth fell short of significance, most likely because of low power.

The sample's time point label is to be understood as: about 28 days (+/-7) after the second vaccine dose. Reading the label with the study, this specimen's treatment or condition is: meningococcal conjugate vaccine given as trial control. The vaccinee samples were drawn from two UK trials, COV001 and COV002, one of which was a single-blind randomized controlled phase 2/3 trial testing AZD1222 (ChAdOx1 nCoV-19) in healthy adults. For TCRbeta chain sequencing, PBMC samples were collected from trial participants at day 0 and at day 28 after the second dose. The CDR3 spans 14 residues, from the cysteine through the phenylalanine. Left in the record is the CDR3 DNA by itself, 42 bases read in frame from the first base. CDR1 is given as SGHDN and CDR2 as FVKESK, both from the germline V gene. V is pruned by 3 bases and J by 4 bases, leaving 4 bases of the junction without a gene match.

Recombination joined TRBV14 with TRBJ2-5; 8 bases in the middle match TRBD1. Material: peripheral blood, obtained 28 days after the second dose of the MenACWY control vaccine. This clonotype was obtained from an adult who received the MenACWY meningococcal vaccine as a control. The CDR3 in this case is CASSQDRVRETQYF. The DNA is TGTGCCAGCAGCCAGGACAGGGTTCGAGAGACCCAGTACTTC.